Below are 6 T cell receptor beta chains sequenced from a single sample in a study of T cells after yellow fever vaccination (dated by TCRdb to the late 2010s). Receptor amplification or capture employed 5' RACE. TCRdb records Illumina HiSeq 2500 as the sequencer. TCRdb took the public reads, trimmed them with fastp at Q25, ran MiXCR for clone calling and kept in-frame beta chains. Rows are unified per CDR3 protein, each entry keeping the most common DNA and genes. Counted in this sample were just under 600,000 distinct CDR3 sequences; roughly 13% of them appeared once. About 14% of the sample lies in the top ten. The sample's treatment or condition label, decoded: live attenuated yellow fever vaccine strain. The material was PBMCs, obtained on the day of the yellow fever booster vaccination. These receptors originate from a man younger than 40 who received the YFV17D yellow fever vaccine.

V usage is TRBV6-5 and J usage is TRBJ2-3; 7 nucleotides match TRBD1. The CDR3 covers 16 residues. Germline assignment: CDR1 MNHEY and CDR2 SVGAGI. Trimming took 3 bases from V and 1 from J; bases not matched to a gene: 7. DNA for the CDR3: TGTGCCAGCAGTTATTGGGCCGGACAGGGCACAGATACGCAGTATTTT. It specifies CASSYWAGQGTDTQYF.

This clonotype was found a few times. The J gene is TRBJ1-6, the V gene TRBV7-9; TRBD1 might be the D (5 bases). Germline CDR1 reads SEHNR; CDR2 reads FQNEAQ (reference sequence). V shed 5 bases and J shed 6 bases, with 14 bases lying between them. CDR3 length: 15 amino acids. The DNA for the CDR3 is TGTGCCAGCAGCCAATATCTCCAGGGTAATTCACCCCTCCACTTT. Its protein product is CASSQYLQGNSPLHF.

The chain joins TRBV7-9 to TRBJ2-4; either TRBD1 or TRBD2 may fit D (5 bases each). The length of the CDR3 is 16 residues. Trimming stripped 5 bases from V and 7 bases from J, with 21 bases between. Germline CDR1 is SEHNR and CDR2 is FQNEAQ (reference sequence). Here the CDR3 DNA reads TGTGCCAGCAGCCGAGGGACCCCAGGACTGAATAACATTCAGTACTTC. Its protein is CASSRGTPGLNNIQYF. Together with reference TRBV7-9 and TRBJ2-4, the CDR3 gives the full variable domain: DTGVSQNPRHKITKRGQNVTFRCDPISEHNRLYWYRQTLGQGPEFLTYFQNEAQLEKSRLLSDRFSAERPKGSFSTLEIQRTEQGDSAMYLCASSRGTPGLNNIQYFGAGTRLSVL.

This clonotype was recorded a few times. The rearrangement uses TRBV5-1 and TRBJ2-3; D remains ambiguous. The CDR3 is made up of 12 amino acids. Germline V gives CDR1 SGHRS, CDR2 YFSETQ. V was pared by 8 bases and J by 8 bases, with 15 bases between. As DNA, the CDR3 is TGCGCCAGTCGCCCCGACACGGGTACGCAGTATTTT. Residues: CASRPDTGTQYF.

This clonotype appeared a few times. This chain connects TRBV20-1 to TRBJ1-1; D gene ambiguous. Germline values: CDR1 DFQATT, CDR2 SNEGSKA (reference sequence). The CDR3 extends over 15 amino acids. V shed 3 bases and J shed 1 base, with 15 bases lying between them. The CDR3 nucleotides read TGCAGTGCTAGGGGTCCAAGGCAGTGGAACACTGAAGCTTTCTTT. It codes for CSARGPRQWNTEAFF.

The chain has TRBV27 and TRBJ2-1; TRBD1 or TRBD2 may be the D gene (5 bases each). Germline CDR1 and CDR2: MNHEY and SMNVEV (reference sequence). The CDR3 totals 14 residues. Between the trimmed V and J ends, which lost 6 bases and 7 bases, there was a span of 16 bases. The CDR3 sequence: CASSRAGSENEQFF. In DNA, the CDR3 is TGTGCCAGCAGCCGAGCAGGGAGCGAAAATGAGCAGTTCTTC.